This T cell receptor beta chain is drawn from a study of blood T cell repertoires in COVID-19. This clone was observed once. Produced via immunoSEQ multiplex PCR; TCRdb's table is partial and in-frame only. The sample gives some 460,000 clones, 87% of which show up once; roughly 0.7% is in the top ten. The CDR3 extends over 14 amino acids. In germline, CDR1 is SGHRS, CDR2 YFSETQ. The V segment lost 2 bases and the J segment 8 bases; nucleotides outside the gene matches: 9. This TCR came from a woman between 18 and 30 years old who had recovered from COVID-19. The sample taken for sequencing was PBMCs or T cells enriched from blood (not recorded which). The gene calls are TRBV5-1 and TRBJ1-1; 7 bases match TRBD1. The CDR3 loop is CASSLLQDRAEAFF. CDR3 nucleotide sequence: TGCGCCAGCAGCTTATTACAAGACAGGGCCGAAGCTTTCTTT.